The rows below give T cell receptor beta chains drawn from one sample of a study of shared clonotypes between healthy human individuals. Clones were sequenced by immunoSEQ multiplex PCR, and TCRdb holds only the in-frame ones, with some missing. The repertoire has some 1.5 million clones, approximately 98% of them found once; the top ten carry approximately 0.45%. Sequencing used naive CD4+ T cells sorted from blood. Source of these receptors: a man under 40 in good health. Each CDR3 is given without its conserved first and last residue. The order of the fields is V gene, CDR3 protein.

TRBV7-8,ASSSDIGYT
TRBV19,ASTGTGEYNEQF
TRBV6-1,ASSDVGGRAVDTQY
TRBV7-8,ASSLVGGGSGNTIY
TRBV19,ASSVQQGALGETQY
TRBV29-1,SVGSSGRGEQF
TRBV6-5,ASSYVGSKREQY
TRBV7-2,ASRSLGGGLTDTQY
TRBV29-1,SVGGGTDTQY
TRBV9,ASSASPGASTDTQY
TRBV2,ASSEDRGPNEQF
TRBV5-1,ASSLVGTGSPGANVLT
TRBV7-3,ASSRQGGSYEQY
TRBV5-4,ASSPDRSYYGYT
TRBV11-3,ASSYDGNTGELF
TRBV9,ASSVEGTLNTGELF
TRBV6-6,ASSYARGETQY
TRBV19,ASSPLPGNTIY
TRBV5-4,ASSSRTGAGMDTQY
TRBV5-4,ASSLALGANTGELF
TRBV7-2,ASSLLGGRGSGYT
TRBV7-9,ASSLALPSYNEQF
TRBV18,ASSPQQGLETQY
TRBV28,ASSRDRGGETQY
TRBV6-6,ASSARQPQNTEAF
TRBV5-1,ASSLGTSVPNEQF
TRBV28,ASSQGGSGANVLT
TRBV30,AWSGGTSGDTGELF
TRBV6-6,ASSYPGTDTQY
TRBV18,ASSPKASGIDTQY
TRBV2,ASSSNTQQETQY
TRBV6-1,ASSDGTGGREQY
TRBV5-8,ASSRRQGARDEQF
TRBV18,ASSPKASLAKNIQY
TRBV29-1,SVLRFEETEAF
TRBV30,AWSPGLGGYT
TRBV7-9,ASSLRSGARNTEAF
TRBV11-2,ASSLFRGAETQY
TRBV9,ASSVAGSTDTQY
TRBV29-1,SAQGGNEKLF
TRBV5-6,ASSSLGELLDTQY
TRBV6-5,ASSQTRGSGQPQH
TRBV11-3,ASSLTTGNEQF
TRBV29-1,SVETGVGFNEQF
TRBV28,ASSLLGGETRWQY
TRBV25-1,ASSELAGEANEQF
TRBV7-2,ASSMGLAGHYEQY
TRBV6-5,ASSYSTGIGSYEQY
TRBV27,ASSSSARVTEAF
TRBV16,ASSQPGVQKLF
TRBV9,ASSVVASDTGELF
TRBV5-1,ASSPVVTRIGNEQF
TRBV6-6,ASRWGPSYNEQF
TRBV6-1,ASNRDRVYEQY
TRBV6-1,ASSEPRPGTVYNEQF
TRBV5-1,ASSLAGRAWGLTDTQY
TRBV19,ASSIRGGQGTDTQY
TRBV29-1,SVVLDRALPGANVLT
TRBV7-2,ASSLSGLATDTQY
TRBV6-5,ASSSSALHYGNTIY